The source of this T cell receptor (beta chain) is a study of blood T cells in healthy people across ages. Study-wide findings and caveats: Lack of knowledge of donor CMV status possibly confounded expanded clonotype changes. There was a strong correlation between TCR beta diversity and naive T cell percentage.

This clonotype was seen repeatedly, ten times or more. Its antigen is not identified. Germline-derived CDR1 and CDR2 are SGHKS and YYEKEE (reference sequence). Trimming cost V 5 bases and J 7 bases, with 19 bases left between them. This CDR3 comprises 16 residues. PCR was performed a second time for about 7 to 11 cycles using a sample-barcoded 5' primer and a J-beta primer mix. One entry per CDR3 protein, called by TCRdb with MiXCR from the 5' RACE reads. The sample has hundreds of thousands of distinct CDR3 sequences, roughly 30% seen once. The J gene is TRBJ1-6, the V gene TRBV5-5; no reliable D call. This sequence was found in a woman aged 80 or over in good health. The material sequenced was blood. The DNA for the CDR3 is TGTGCCAGCAGTAGAGTTTCAGAAACGGGGAATTCACCCCTCCACTTT. Residues: CASSRVSETGNSPLHF.